A single sample is the source of the 8 T cell receptor beta chains below, sequenced in a study of CD8 T cells in ankylosing spondylitis. MiXCR, run by TCRdb on the 5' RACE reads, gives a single entry per CDR3 protein. The data show roughly 220,000 distinct CDR3 sequences, with approximately 10% seen just once and less than 25% held by the top ten. The sequenced sample consisted of blood, either unsorted or a sorted T cell fraction (not recorded which). The receptors here all came from a male donor with ankylosing spondylitis or in good health (not recorded which).

This clonotype was counted many times. V usage is TRBV12-3 or TRBV12-4 and J usage is TRBJ1-2; D remains unclear. Trimming shortened V by 2 bases and J by 4 bases, and 11 bases separated the two germline ends. This CDR3 region has 14 residues. CDR3 bases: TGTGCCAGCAGTTTAAGATTGTTTAGCTATGGCTACACCTTC. Amino acids: CASSLRLFSYGYTF.

This clonotype has a handful of counts. The chain uses TRBV20-1 and TRBJ2-5; a weak D match, TRBD1 (6 bases). Trimming cost V 1 base and J 4 bases, with 22 bases left between them. The CDR3 runs to 17 residues. Germline V lookup: CDR1 DFQATT, CDR2 SNEGSKA (reference sequence). CDR3 DNA: TGCAGTGCTAGAGGGGGACCCATACAGGGCGTAGGAGAGACCCAGTACTTC. This encodes CSARGGPIQGVGETQYF.

This clonotype was found many times. The chain couples TRBV6-4 to TRBJ1-5; D is ambiguous. The CDR3 extends over 16 amino acids. In germline, CDR1 is MRHNA, CDR2 SNTAGT. Between the trimmed V and J ends, which lost 4 bases and 2 bases, there was a span of 15 bases. Written as DNA, the CDR3 is TGTGCCAGCAGTGGATTCGTGGTGGAGGGCAATCAGCCCCAGCATTTT. It specifies CASSGFVVEGNQPQHF.

The table lists this clonotype with many counts. The rearrangement links TRBV20-1 to TRBJ1-4; TRBD1 aligns across 8 bases. The CDR3 runs 12 residues. CDR1 DFQATT and CDR2 SNEGSKA come from the germline V gene (reference sequence). V lost 6 bases to trimming and J lost 8 bases; unmatched junction nucleotides: 5. CDR3 loop: CSAQGAWEKLFF. The CDR3 nucleotides read TGCAGTGCCCAGGGGGCTTGGGAAAAACTGTTTTTT.

This clonotype has a count of ten or more. The junction and the germline gene differ at one end; a read error may be behind it. This chain links TRBV29-1 with TRBJ2-5; 12 positions agree with TRBD1. The CDR3 loop spans 13 amino acids. In germline, CDR1 is SQVTM, CDR2 ANQGSEA. The CDR3 here is CSVDEGTGGPFVF. In DNA, the CDR3 is TGCAGCGTTGACGAAGGGACAGGGGGCCCCTTCGTTTTC.

This clonotype was observed at least ten times. This chain uses TRBV14 with TRBJ2-1, with D unclear. Trimming took off 1 base at V and 4 bases at J, with 5 bases between the two ends. The CDR3 is made up of 13 amino acids. The germline V gene has CDR1 SGHDN and CDR2 FVKESK. CDR3 region: CASSQGLYNEQFF. The CDR3 region has the DNA TGTGCCAGCAGCCAAGGACTGTACAATGAGCAGTTCTTC.

The gene calls are TRBV7-9 and TRBJ2-1; D possibly corresponds to TRBD2 (5 bases). Trimming removed 7 bases at V and 8 bases at J, with 24 bases between. CDR3 size: 16 residues. CDR1 is SEHNR and CDR2 is FQNEAQ in the germline V gene (reference sequence). This chain's CDR3 is CASTSSAGRRSHEQFF. The CDR3 DNA reads TGTGCCAGCACCTCTTCCGCGGGCAGGAGATCCCATGAGCAGTTCTTC.

Only a few counts were recorded for this clonotype. The rearrangement uses TRBV27 and TRBJ2-2; the match to TRBD2 covers 7 bases. Germline V gives CDR1 MNHEY, CDR2 SMNVEV (reference sequence). The ends lost 2 bases at V and 5 bases at J; junction bases unmatched: 5. The CDR3 totals 15 residues. The CDR3 region is CASSLSGARTGELFF. CDR3 nucleotide sequence: TGTGCCAGCAGTTTAAGCGGGGCGAGGACCGGGGAGCTGTTTTTT.